This is a list of T cell receptor beta chains from one sample in a study of neurological immune-mediated disorders. TCRdb re-analysed the 5' RACE reads in MiXCR, keeping a single row per CDR3 protein. The sample lists about 50,000 distinct CDR3 sequences; approximately 10% were seen once. The sequencing sample was made of PBMCs. The receptors come from a man between 65 and 85 years old with HTLV-1-associated myelopathy (HAM/TSP). Both conserved end residues are part of each CDR3. The order of the fields is clone size, J gene, D gene, V gene, CDR3 DNA, CDR3 protein. D genes are given only for firm matches. Clone size appears in some rows only: once, few, many, or a class for an expanded clone.

many,TRBJ2-7,NA,TRBV20-1,TGCAGTCCCCAACTCGGCTACGAGCAGTACTTC,CSPQLGYEQYF
many,TRBJ2-1,TRBD1,TRBV12-3/TRBV12-4,TGTGCCAGCAGTCCACAGGGGAATGAGCAGTTCTTC,CASSPQGNEQFF
NA,TRBJ2-7,TRBD2,TRBV20-1,TGCAGTCCAACTAGCGCCGGCGAGCAGTACTTC,CSPTSAGEQYF
many,TRBJ1-2,NA,TRBV24-1,TGTGCCACCTCAGCCAGGGGCTCCTATGGCTACACCTTC,CATSARGSYGYTF
NA,TRBJ1-5,NA,TRBV6-5,TGTGCCAGCAGTTGGGATAGCAATCAGCCCCAGCATTTT,CASSWDSNQPQHF
many,TRBJ2-1,NA,TRBV7-9,TGTGCCAGCAGCCTCGTCGGGAGTTACAATGAGCAGTTCTTC,CASSLVGSYNEQFF
many,TRBJ1-1,TRBD1,TRBV4-2,TGTGCCAGCAGCCACCCCGGAGGGGGCAGCCTCCCCGAAGCTTTCTTT,CASSHPGGGSLPEAFF
many,TRBJ2-5,NA,TRBV20-1,TGCAGTGCTAGAGGGGCAGGGGAGACCCAGTACTTC,CSARGAGETQYF
many,TRBJ2-7,TRBD1,TRBV5-5,TGTGCCAGCAGACGACAGGGGGACCCCACCTACGAGCAGTACTTC,CASRRQGDPTYEQYF
many,TRBJ2-5,NA,TRBV12-3/TRBV12-4,TGTGCCAGCAGTTTGAACCGACAAGAGACCCAGTACTTC,CASSLNRQETQYF
NA,TRBJ2-3,TRBD2,TRBV11-2,TGTGCCAGCAGCTTACTCGTCCTAGCGGGGGCCTCAACAGATACGCAGTATTTT,CASSLLVLAGASTDTQYF
many,TRBJ1-5,NA,TRBV19,TGTGCCAGTAGTATTAGTCAGGGTCGGCAGCCCCAGCATTTT,CASSISQGRQPQHF
many,TRBJ1-3,TRBD1,TRBV28,TGTGCCAGCAGTTTATGGGCAGGGGGCTTTTCTGGAAACACCATATATTTT,CASSLWAGGFSGNTIYF
many,TRBJ2-7,NA,TRBV20-1,TGCAGTGCTAGAGGAGGCAGTGGTGCCTACGAGCAGTACTTC,CSARGGSGAYEQYF
many,TRBJ2-4,NA,TRBV15,TGTGCCACCAGCAGAGGAGATGGCAAAAACATTCAGTACTTC,CATSRGDGKNIQYF
NA,TRBJ2-3,NA,TRBV20-1,TGCAGTGCTTACTCGGGTGAAGATACGCAGTATTTT,CSAYSGEDTQYF
NA,TRBJ2-1,TRBD1,TRBV24-1,TGTGCCACCACGGGGACAGGGGTATACAATGAGCAGTTCTTC,CATTGTGVYNEQFF
many,TRBJ2-7,NA,TRBV5-5,TGTGCCAGCAGCTTACAGGAACTAACCCTTTACGAGCAGTACTTC,CASSLQELTLYEQYF
many,TRBJ2-7,TRBD2,TRBV10-3,TGTGCCATCAGTGCTAGCGGGAGGGAGCAGTACTTC,CAISASGREQYF
many,TRBJ2-3,TRBD2,TRBV14,TGTGCCAGCGGAATAGCGGGAGGCCCCACAGATACGCAGTATTTT,CASGIAGGPTDTQYF
many,TRBJ2-3,NA,TRBV6-6,TGTGCCAGCAGTGAAGGGCGGAATACGCAGTATTTT,CASSEGRNTQYF
many,TRBJ2-4,TRBD2,TRBV7-9,TGTGCCAGCAGCTTAGACCCTAGCGAGGGAGGGGAGGACATTCAGTACTTC,CASSLDPSEGGEDIQYF
many,TRBJ1-4,NA,TRBV5-1,TGCGCCAGCAGCTTGGATGAAAAACTGTTTTTT,CASSLDEKLFF
many,TRBJ2-7,NA,TRBV6-2/TRBV6-3,TGTGCCAGCAGTCGACACGGCTACGAGCAGTACTTC,CASSRHGYEQYF
few,TRBJ2-3,NA,TRBV2,TGTGCCAGCAGGGGGTCCGGTACAGATACGCAGTATTTT,CASRGSGTDTQYF
many,TRBJ2-1,TRBD2,TRBV20-1,TGCAGTGCTCCCTTGGGGGGTAGCGGGAATCGTGGGCAGTTCTTC,CSAPLGGSGNRGQFF
many,TRBJ1-2,NA,TRBV28,TGTGCCAGCAGTCTTCCCCTATCCGGGACGGGTAATGGCTACACCTTC,CASSLPLSGTGNGYTF
large,TRBJ2-3,NA,TRBV29-1,TGCAGCGTTCGAATAGGCCGAGATACGCAGTATTTT,CSVRIGRDTQYF
many,TRBJ1-2,NA,TRBV13,TGTGCCAGCAGCTTAGCACTCATTCAAGGAGGCTACACCTTC,CASSLALIQGGYTF
many,TRBJ2-2,NA,TRBV7-6,TGTGCCAGCAGCTTAGGCTATTCCGGGGAGCTGTTTTTT,CASSLGYSGELFF
many,TRBJ2-7,NA,TRBV9,TGTGCCAGCAGCACCGCGTTCGGGCCCATCTACGAGCAGTACTTC,CASSTAFGPIYEQYF
many,TRBJ2-3,TRBD2,TRBV12-3/TRBV12-4,TGTGCCAGCAGTTTGGGACTAGCGGACACAGATACGCAGTATTTT,CASSLGLADTDTQYF
many,TRBJ2-2,NA,TRBV6-6,TGTGCCAGCAGTTACCAGGGTTTGACCGGGGAGCTGTTTTTT,CASSYQGLTGELFF
many,TRBJ2-7,TRBD2,TRBV10-3,TGTGCCACCTCAGTAGCGGGAGGGTACGAGCAGTACTTC,CATSVAGGYEQYF
many,TRBJ1-5,NA,TRBV25-1,TGTGCCAGCAGTGACAGCGGACGCTTCAATCAGCCCCAGCATTTT,CASSDSGRFNQPQHF
many,TRBJ1-1,NA,TRBV12-3/TRBV12-4,TGTGCCAGCAAGCAATTCGGACGGTCGAACACTGAAGCTTTCTTT,CASKQFGRSNTEAFF
many,TRBJ1-2,NA,TRBV5-6,TGTGCCAGCAGCTCTGCTCGACAAATGGGGGTTAGGGGCTACACCTTC,CASSSARQMGVRGYTF
few,TRBJ2-4,TRBD1,TRBV7-6,TGTGCCAGCAGCTCCAGGGGGCGCAACATTCAGTACTTC,CASSSRGRNIQYF
medium-sized,TRBJ2-4,NA,TRBV20-1,TGCAGTGCTACCCGGACAGCCGCAAACATTCAGTACTTC,CSATRTAANIQYF
few,TRBJ2-1,NA,TRBV6-5,TGTGCCAGCAGGGACCCGGCACGGCAGTTCTTC,CASRDPARQFF
many,TRBJ2-1,NA,TRBV3-1,TGTGCCAGCAGCCAAGGTCTAGCTCGCGGTTCCAATGAGCAGTTCTTC,CASSQGLARGSNEQFF
many,TRBJ2-5,TRBD2,TRBV15,TGTGCCACCAGCAGAGCGGGAGGGCAAGAGACCCAGTACTTC,CATSRAGGQETQYF
many,TRBJ1-4,NA,TRBV28,TGTGCCAGCAGGGTTTTTAATGAAAAACTGTTTTTT,CASRVFNEKLFF
many,TRBJ2-1,NA,TRBV7-6,TGTGCCAGCAGCTTAGCCTGGGGACTGTCCCATGAGCAGTTCTTC,CASSLAWGLSHEQFF
many,TRBJ2-7,NA,TRBV6-2/TRBV6-3,TGTGCCAGCAGTTACAACCTTCTCTACGAGCAGTACTTC,CASSYNLLYEQYF